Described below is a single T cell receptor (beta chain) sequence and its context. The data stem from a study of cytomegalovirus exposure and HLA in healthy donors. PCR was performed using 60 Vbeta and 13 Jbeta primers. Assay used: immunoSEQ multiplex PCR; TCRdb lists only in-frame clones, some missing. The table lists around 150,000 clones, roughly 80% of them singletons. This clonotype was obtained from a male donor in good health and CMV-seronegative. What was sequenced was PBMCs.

The CDR3 spells CASSGGLVTDTQYF. The CDR3 nucleotides are TGTGCCAGCAGCGGAGGACTAGTTACAGATACGCAGTATTTT. This chain joins TRBV11-3 and TRBJ2-3; the match to TRBD2 covers 7 bases. CDR1 and CDR2 from the germline V gene are SGHNT and YENEEA. The CDR3 length is 14 residues. Germline trimming cut 5 bases from V and 3 bases from J; bases unmatched to any gene: 5. The variable domain in full, with the rest retrieved from reference TRBV11-3 and TRBJ2-3, is EAGVVQSPRYKIIEKKQPVAFWCNPISGHNTLYWYLQNLGQGPELLIRYENEEAVDDSQLPKDRFSAERLKGVDSTLKIQPAELGDSAVYLCASSGGLVTDTQYFGPGTRLTVL.